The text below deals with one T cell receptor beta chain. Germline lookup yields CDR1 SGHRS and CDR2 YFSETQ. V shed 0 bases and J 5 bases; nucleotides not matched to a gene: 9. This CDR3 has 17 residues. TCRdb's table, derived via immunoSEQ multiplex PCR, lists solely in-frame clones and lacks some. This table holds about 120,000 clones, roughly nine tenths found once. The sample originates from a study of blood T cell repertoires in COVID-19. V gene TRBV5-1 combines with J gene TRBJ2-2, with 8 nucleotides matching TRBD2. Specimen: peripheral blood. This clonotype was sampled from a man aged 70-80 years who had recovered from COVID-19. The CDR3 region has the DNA TGCGCCAGCAGCTTGGAGGCGGCGGGGGGCCTTACCGGGGAGCTGTTTTTT. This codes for CASSLEAAGGLTGELFF.